This T cell receptor beta chain was captured in a study of blood T cell repertoires in COVID-19. At the level of the study: There were acute and convalescent COVID-19 samples, and they came from the United States, Italy and Spain.

Original analysis: For nucleated cells, counts were estimated from reference gene primer amplification. Clones were read by immunoSEQ multiplex PCR, and TCRdb kept only the in-frame ones, dropping some. The V and J calls and clone size come from that table; D and trimming were worked out from the DNA. The sample consists of about 200,000 clones, approximately 85% of them appearing once. With 2 bases removed from V and 10 bases from J, the gap between germline ends came to 17 bases. Germline V gene sequence: CDR1 GTSNPN, CDR2 SVGIG (reference sequence). The CDR3 runs 14 residues. This sequence joins TRBV30 and TRBJ1-4; TRBD1 might be the D (5 bases). Sequencing was carried out using peripheral blood. This clonotype originated in a woman aged 80 or over with COVID-19, enrolled during active disease. The CDR3: CAWSSGTGQGKLFF. The CDR3, as DNA: TGTGCCTGGAGTAGTGGGACTGGTCAAGGAAAACTGTTTTTT.